What follows is one TCR beta chain and its context. Its antigen is unidentified. Treatment meaning: AdE1-LMPpoly-expanded autologous EBV-specific T-cell therapy followed by anti-PD-1 nivolumab. V gave up 1 base and J gave up 4 bases; unmatched junction bases: 5. The CDR3 spans 16 residues. The germline CDR1 and CDR2 sequences are SGDLS and YYNGEE. Produced via immunoSEQ multiplex PCR; TCRdb's table is partial and in-frame only. The sample consists of over 15,000 clones, about four fifths of them appearing once. This sample stems from a study of EBV T-cell therapy then PD-1 blockade in nasopharyngeal carcinoma.

This chain uses TRBV9 with TRBJ2-2; TRBD2 agrees at 9 bases. This TCR was recovered from a man aged 40-49 years with nasopharyngeal carcinoma. Sequenced material: CD8+ T cells from blood, taken at roughly day 35 from a patient whose treatment included autologous EBV-specific T cells and nivolumab. The CDR3 loop reads CASSVRGGAGTGELFF. CDR3 sequence (DNA): TGTGCCAGCAGCGTACGCGGGGGGGCGGGCACCGGGGAGCTGTTTTTT.